Below are 32 T cell receptor beta chains sequenced from a single sample in a study of cytomegalovirus exposure and HLA in healthy donors. In the PCR, 60 Vbeta and 13 Jbeta primers were used. Method: immunoSEQ multiplex PCR; TCRdb's copy keeps in-frame clones and lacks some. The sample records a few hundred thousand clones, 85% to 95% being singletons. The sample consisted of PBMCs. Receptor source: a girl aged 2-15 years in good health and CMV-seronegative.

The rearrangement links TRBV29-1 to TRBJ1-2; the D is unclear. The CDR3 is 12 residues long. Germline CDR1 is SQVTM and CDR2 is ANQGSEA. The V end was cut by 6 bases, the J end by 2 bases, with 10 bases between. The CDR3 region is CSVFRWNYGYTF. The CDR3 DNA reads as TGCAGCGTGTTTAGATGGAACTATGGCTACACCTTC. The entire variable domain, with the rest obtained from reference TRBV29-1 and TRBJ1-2, is as follows: SAVISQKPSRDICQRGTSLTIQCQVDSQVTMMFWYRQQPGQSLTLIATANQGSEATYESGFVIDKFPISRPNLTFSTLTVSNMSPEDSSIYLCSVFRWNYGYTFGSGTRLTVV.

The CDR3 sequence: CASSVGGGGPEAFF. CDR3 DNA: TGTGCCAGCAGCGTAGGGGGCGGCGGCCCTGAAGCTTTCTTT. The chain employs TRBV9 and TRBJ1-1; perhaps TRBD1 as D (5 bases). The CDR3 has 14 amino acids. Trimming removed 0 bases at V and 6 bases at J, with 12 bases between. Germline lookup yields CDR1 SGDLS and CDR2 YYNGEE.

The V gene is TRBV7-8, the J gene TRBJ2-7, with 8 bases lining up with TRBD1. V trimming: 5 bases; J trimming: 5 bases; junction bases outside the gene matches: 8. The germline CDR1 and CDR2 sequences are SGHVS and FQNEAQ. The CDR3 runs to 14 residues. In nucleotides, the CDR3 is TGTGCCAGCAGCGTTCCAGGGGGCTATCACGAGCAGTACTTC. Amino acids: CASSVPGGYHEQYF.

About this clone: The germline gene is not matched at one end of the junction; a read error may be the cause. V and J are TRBV5-6 and TRBJ1-2; TRBD1 matches at 8 bases. The CDR3 has 14 residues. Germline assignment: CDR1 SGHDT and CDR2 YYEEEE. The CDR3: CANSSTGGFYGYTF. CDR3 nucleotide sequence: TGTGCCAACAGCTCCACAGGGGGGTTCTATGGCTACACCTTC. Full variable domain (rest looked up from reference TRBV5-6 and TRBJ1-2): DAGVTQSPTHLIKTRGQQVTLRCSPKSGHDTVSWYQQALGQGPQFIFQYYEEEERQRGNFPDRFSGHQFPNYSSELNVNALLLGDSALYLCANSSTGGFYGYTFGSGTRLTVV.

This chain links TRBV5-6 with TRBJ2-7, with D maybe TRBD2 (6 bases). The CDR3 runs to 14 residues. Trimming took off 4 bases at V and 3 bases at J, with 14 bases between the two ends. CDR1 SGHDT and CDR2 YYEEEE come from the germline V gene. Here the CDR3 reads CASSLPGGNYEQYF. The DNA of the CDR3 is TGTGCCAGCAGCCTTCCGGGCGGGAACTACGAGCAGTACTTC.

This clone occurred a few times. The genes are TRBV5-3 and TRBJ1-1; D is uncertain. TRBV5-3 is an ORF; its function is uncertain. The CDR3 consists of 13 residues. V lost 4 bases, J lost 1 base, and 8 bases lay in between. Written as DNA, the CDR3 is TGTGCCAGAAGCCCAACAGCGAACACTGAAGCTTTCTTT. Its translation is CARSPTANTEAFF.

The genes are TRBV27 and TRBJ1-4; D perhaps matches TRBD1 (6 bases). The germline gives CDR1 MNHEY, CDR2 SMNVEV (reference sequence). This CDR3 spans 15 amino acids. Deletions cut 6 bases from V and 7 bases from J, with 18 bases between. Written as DNA, the CDR3 is TGTGCCAGCAGCCGGTGGGACATTAAAAGTGAAAAACTGTTTTTT. It translates to CASSRWDIKSEKLFF.

The chain has TRBV28 and TRBJ2-5, with 10 bases fitting TRBD2. Per germline, CDR1 MDHEN and CDR2 SYDVKM. The junction had 10 bases not matched to a gene; V was cut back by 5 bases and J by 4 bases. CDR3 size: 16 residues. The CDR3: CASSPITGTSVETQYF. CDR3 sequence (DNA): TGTGCCAGCAGTCCTATCACCGGGACTAGCGTAGAGACCCAGTACTTC.

The V gene is TRBV2, the J gene TRBJ2-3; 8 bases are shared with TRBD2. This CDR3 spans 15 amino acids. CDR1 is SNHLY and CDR2 is FYNNEI in the germline V gene. J gave up 6 bases and V 7 bases, and 12 bases lay outside the gene matches. In DNA, the CDR3 is TGTGCCAGCACGCCGCTCGAGACTAGCGACGATACGCAGTATTTT. It encodes CASTPLETSDDTQYF. The whole variable domain, filled in from reference TRBV2 and TRBJ2-3, reads EPEVTQTPSHQVTQMGQEVILRCVPISNHLYFYWYRQILGQKVEFLVSFYNNEISEKSEIFDDQFSVERPDGSNFTLKIRSTKLEDSAMYFCASTPLETSDDTQYFGPGTRLTVL.

The V gene is TRBV9, the J gene TRBJ2-7; the match to TRBD1 covers 7 bases. V trimming: 3 bases; J trimming: 2 bases; junction bases outside the gene matches: 11. CDR3 size: 16 residues. Germline V CDR1 and CDR2: SGDLS, YYNGEE. This chain's CDR3 is CASSATLTGNTYEQYF. CDR3 DNA sequence: TGTGCCAGCAGCGCGACACTGACAGGGAATACCTACGAGCAGTACTTC.

The count of this clone is one. This chain uses TRBV6-4 with TRBJ1-1, with 9 bases lining up with TRBD1. Germline values: CDR1 MRHNA, CDR2 SNTAGT. This CDR3 has 14 amino acids. J gave up 4 bases and V 6 bases, and 6 bases lay outside the gene matches. CDR3 sequence (DNA): TGTGCCAGCAGAACAGGGGGCGAGGGCACTGAAGCTTTCTTT. Amino acid sequence: CASRTGGEGTEAFF.

The chain employs TRBV2 and TRBJ1-2; D unclear. Germline V gene sequence: CDR1 SNHLY, CDR2 FYNNEI. V was clipped by 7 bases and J by 8 bases, with 14 bases between them. The CDR3 covers 12 residues. The CDR3 protein is CASTEGAPGYTF. Written as DNA, the CDR3 is TGTGCCAGCACGGAGGGCGCGCCGGGCTACACCTTC.

V is TRBV18 and J is TRBJ2-7, with 7 bases lining up with TRBD1. The CDR3 sequence is 13 residues long. Germline V gives CDR1 KGHSH, CDR2 LQKENI. Losses at the gene ends were 2 bases for V and 3 bases for J; bases not matched to a gene: 1. The CDR3 is CASSPRDSYEQYF. CDR3 DNA sequence: TGTGCCAGCTCACCAAGGGACAGCTACGAGCAGTACTTC.

The chain joins TRBV5-1 to TRBJ1-3; no firm D call. Germline V gene lookup returns CDR1 SGHRS and CDR2 YFSETQ. Trimming left V 6 bases short and J 4 bases short, with 14 bases between. The CDR3 totals 14 residues. CDR3 loop: CASKLGSAGNTIYF. The CDR3 DNA reads TGCGCCAGCAAGCTCGGGTCTGCGGGAAACACCATATATTTT.

The chain carries TRBV7-2 and TRBJ2-5; D is unclear. There are 14 residues in the CDR3. Germline lookup yields CDR1 SGHTA and CDR2 FQGNSA. Trimming stripped 3 bases from V and 1 base from J, with 9 bases between. DNA of the CDR3: TGTGCCAGCAGCTTGATCTGGGCCCAAGAGACCCAGTACTTC. Protein: CASSLIWAQETQYF.

The chain employs TRBV28 and TRBJ2-7; 7 bases are a match to TRBD1. Germline loops: CDR1 MDHEN, CDR2 SYDVKM. The CDR3 runs 14 residues. Trimming at V came to 6 bases and at J to 7 bases, leaving 12 bases not matched to a gene. CDR3 nucleotides: TGTGCCAGCAGCGCAGAATCGACAGGGCGGGAGCAGTACTTC. Amino acids: CASSAESTGREQYF.

The V gene is TRBV21-1, the J gene TRBJ2-5; the table's D gene call, TRBD2, was not cross checked with the DNA. TRBV21-1 is classified as a pseudogene. This CDR3 contains 15 residues. This CDR3 reads CASSPSSSVQETQYF. Here the CDR3 DNA reads TGTGCCAGCAGCCCCTCGTCTAGCGTCCAAGAGACCCAGTACTTC.

The rearrangement uses TRBV28 and TRBJ2-7, with D hard to call. The CDR3 has 13 residues. Germline CDR1 reads MDHEN; CDR2 reads SYDVKM. V lost 4 bases and J 3 bases, leaving 10 bases between the germline ends. In DNA, the CDR3 is TGTGCCAGCAGTTCAGTCCCAGTCTACGAGCAGTACTTC. This encodes CASSSVPVYEQYF. Based on the CDR3 plus reference TRBV28 and TRBJ2-7, the full variable domain is DVKVTQSSRYLVKRTGEKVFLECVQDMDHENMFWYRQDPGLGLRLIYFSYDVKMKEKGDIPEGYSVSREKKERFSLILESASTNQTSMYLCASSSVPVYEQYFGPGTRLTVT.

This clone showed up just once. The junction departs from germline at one end; a sequencing error may be responsible. V usage is TRBV7-9 and J usage is TRBJ2-4, with D perhaps TRBD2 (6 bases). The CDR3 is 15 amino acids. Germline lookup yields CDR1 SEHNR and CDR2 FQNEAQ (reference sequence). CDR3 amino acids: CSSSLSSGAKNIQYF. CDR3 nucleotides: TGTTCCAGCAGCTTAAGCAGCGGGGCCAAAAACATTCAGTACTTC.

V usage is TRBV30 and J usage is TRBJ1-5; 11 bases map to TRBD1. Germline V gene sequence: CDR1 GTSNPN, CDR2 SVGIG (reference sequence). J was trimmed by 5 bases and V by 4 bases; bases with no gene match: 4. The CDR3 extends over 14 amino acids. For the CDR3, the DNA is TGTGCCTGGACGGACAGGGGGCCGGATCAGCCCCAGCATTTT. This translates into CAWTDRGPDQPQHF.

The rearrangement joins TRBV10-3 to TRBJ2-7, with D unresolved. The CDR3 sequence is 14 residues long. V was pared by 6 bases and J by 1 base, with 13 bases between. The germline V gene encodes CDR1 ENHRY and CDR2 SYGVKD. This CDR3 reads CAIRAPTRSYEQYF. CDR3 coding DNA: TGTGCCATCAGGGCCCCGACAAGATCCTACGAGCAGTACTTC.

The genes are TRBV28 and TRBJ2-7; D perhaps matches TRBD2 (6 bases). CDR3 size: 13 residues. The germline V gene encodes CDR1 MDHEN and CDR2 SYDVKM. V lost 2 bases and J lost 7, with 12 bases in between. CDR3 bases: TGTGCCAGCAGTTTACCCGGGGCGGGGGAGCAGTACTTC. Its protein is CASSLPGAGEQYF.

The rearrangement joins TRBV9 to TRBJ2-5; 8 bases map to TRBD2. Trimming removed 0 bases from V and 1 base from J; junction bases left unmatched: 5. The CDR3 runs to 16 residues. In germline, CDR1 is SGDLS, CDR2 YYNGEE. CDR3 loop: CASSVAIAGSQETQYF. CDR3 coding DNA: TGTGCCAGCAGCGTAGCAATAGCGGGGTCCCAAGAGACCCAGTACTTC.

The CDR3 is CASSLDNSGNTIYF. CDR3 nucleotides: TGCGCCAGCAGCTTGGACAACTCTGGAAACACCATATATTTT. The chain recombines TRBV5-1 with TRBJ1-3; D call uncertain. The V and J ends lost 0 bases and 0 bases respectively, with 4 bases between them. The CDR3 consists of 14 residues. Germline V CDR1 and CDR2: SGHRS, YFSETQ.

J is TRBJ1-2 and V is TRBV14; no clear D. V was cut by 1 base and J by 5 bases, with 8 bases left in between. Germline V gives CDR1 SGHDN, CDR2 FVKESK. The CDR3 totals 13 residues. CDR3 protein: CASSQGGVYGYTF. The CDR3 coding sequence is TGTGCCAGCAGCCAAGGGGGAGTATATGGCTACACCTTC.

CDR3 region: CASRQQGAHEQYF. CDR3 nucleotide sequence: TGTGCCAGCAGACAACAGGGGGCCCACGAGCAGTACTTC. V is TRBV28 and J is TRBJ2-7, with 9 bases fitting TRBD1. With V trimmed by 6 bases and J by 5 bases, 5 bases remained unmatched. The CDR3 has 13 amino acids. Germline V gives CDR1 MDHEN, CDR2 SYDVKM.

The V and J genes are TRBV19 and TRBJ2-7, with 8 positions matching TRBD1. The CDR3 has 13 amino acids. V was clipped by 6 bases and J by 5 bases; unmatched bases: 6. CDR1 and CDR2 from the germline V gene are LNHDA and SQIVND (reference sequence). CDR3 region: CASSRTGYDEQYF. Here the CDR3 DNA reads TGTGCCAGTAGCAGGACAGGGTACGACGAGCAGTACTTC. Filled out from reference TRBV19 and TRBJ2-7, the complete variable domain reads DGGITQSPKYLFRKEGQNVTLSCEQNLNHDAMYWYRQDPGQGLRLIYYSQIVNDFQKGDIAEGYSVSREKKESFPLTVTSAQKNPTAFYLCASSRTGYDEQYFGPGTRLTVT.

CDR3 nucleotide sequence: TGTGCCACCAGCACGACAGGGGTCCACGAGCAGTACTTC. Translating gives CATSTTGVHEQYF. The chain employs TRBV15 and TRBJ2-7, with TRBD1 matching over 8 bases. The germline CDR1 and CDR2 sequences are LNHNV and YYDKDF (reference sequence). The CDR3 has 13 amino acids. V dropped 4 bases and J dropped 5; count of bases not matched to a gene: 4.

The V and J genes are TRBV5-4 and TRBJ2-5, with 7 bases identical to TRBD1. Germline V gene data show CDR1 as SGHNT and CDR2 as YYREEE (reference sequence). V lost 5 bases, J lost 5 bases, and 6 bases stayed unmatched. The CDR3 is 13 residues long. CDR3: CASSRGGGETQYF. CDR3 DNA sequence: TGTGCCAGCAGTCGAGGGGGCGGGGAGACCCAGTACTTC.

This chain links TRBV7-9 with TRBJ1-6; D remains ambiguous. The V end lost 5 bases, the J end lost 2 bases, and 16 bases lay between the germline ends. The germline CDR1 and CDR2 sequences are SEHNR and FQNEAQ (reference sequence). The CDR3 has 17 residues. The CDR3 spells CASSDLSGEAYNSPLHF. The CDR3 nucleotides read TGTGCCAGCAGCGACTTGAGCGGAGAGGCCTATAATTCACCCCTCCACTTT.

The CDR3, as DNA: TGTGCCAGCAGCTTGAGGACAGGCCTCGAGCAGTACTTC. Encoded protein: CASSLRTGLEQYF. This chain connects TRBV5-4 to TRBJ2-7; 7 nucleotides align to TRBD1. Trimming at V came to 1 base and at J to 6 bases, leaving 4 bases not matched to a gene. The CDR3 has 13 amino acids. Germline V gene lookup returns CDR1 SGHNT and CDR2 YYREEE (reference sequence).

The V call is TRBV6-5, the J call TRBJ1-6; tentatively, D is TRBD1 (5 bases). Trimming stripped 0 bases from V and 11 bases from J, with 14 bases between. Looked up from germline, CDR1 is MNHEY and CDR2 is SVGAGI. This CDR3 contains 15 residues. The CDR3 spells CASSYSDTLRTPLHF. CDR3 DNA sequence: TGTGCCAGCAGTTACTCGGACACACTGCGCACACCCCTCCACTTT.